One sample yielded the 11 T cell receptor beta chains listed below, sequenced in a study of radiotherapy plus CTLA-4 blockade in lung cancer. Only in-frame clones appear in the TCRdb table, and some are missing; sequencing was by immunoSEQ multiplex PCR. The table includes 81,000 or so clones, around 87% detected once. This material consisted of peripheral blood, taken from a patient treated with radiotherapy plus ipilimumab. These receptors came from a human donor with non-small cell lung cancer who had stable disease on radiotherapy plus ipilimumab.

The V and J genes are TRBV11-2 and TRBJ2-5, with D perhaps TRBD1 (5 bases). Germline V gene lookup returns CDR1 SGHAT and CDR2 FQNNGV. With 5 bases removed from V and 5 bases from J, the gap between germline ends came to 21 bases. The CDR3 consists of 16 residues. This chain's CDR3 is CASSQDPPGFQETQYF. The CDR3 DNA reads TGTGCCAGCAGCCAAGATCCCCCAGGGTTCCAGGAGACCCAGTACTTC.

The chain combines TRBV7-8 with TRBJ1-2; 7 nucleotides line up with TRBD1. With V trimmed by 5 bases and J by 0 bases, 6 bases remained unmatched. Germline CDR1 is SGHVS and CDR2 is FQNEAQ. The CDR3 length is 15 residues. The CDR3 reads CASSRTRGPNYGYTF. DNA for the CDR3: TGTGCCAGCAGCCGAACAAGGGGGCCTAACTATGGCTACACCTTC.

The chain's CDR3 is CASSLSSRRGWTGELFF. The CDR3 nucleotides are TGTGCCAGCAGTTTATCGAGCCGCCGGGGCTGGACCGGGGAGCTGTTTTTT. The chain carries TRBV27 and TRBJ2-2, with D perhaps being TRBD1 or TRBD2 (5 bases each). The CDR3 totals 17 residues. V dropped 0 bases and J dropped 5 bases, with 16 bases sitting between them. CDR1 is MNHEY, CDR2 SMNVEV, per germline (reference sequence).

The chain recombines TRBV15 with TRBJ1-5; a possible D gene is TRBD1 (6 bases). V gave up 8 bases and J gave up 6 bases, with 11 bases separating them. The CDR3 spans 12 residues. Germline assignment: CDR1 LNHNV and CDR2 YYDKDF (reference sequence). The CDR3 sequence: CATGVGAQPQHF. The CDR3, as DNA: TGTGCCACCGGGGTGGGGGCTCAGCCCCAGCATTTT.

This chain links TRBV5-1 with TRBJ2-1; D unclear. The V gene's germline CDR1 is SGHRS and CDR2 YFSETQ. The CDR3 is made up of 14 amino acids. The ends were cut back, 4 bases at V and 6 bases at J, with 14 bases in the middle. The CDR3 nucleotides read TGCGCCAGCAGCGGATCCTCATTGGGCAATGAGCAGTTCTTC. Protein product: CASSGSSLGNEQFF.

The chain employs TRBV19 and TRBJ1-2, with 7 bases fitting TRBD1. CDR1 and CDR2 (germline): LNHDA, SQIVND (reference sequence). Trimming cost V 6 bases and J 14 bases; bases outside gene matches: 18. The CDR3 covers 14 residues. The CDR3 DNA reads TGTGCCAGTAGAACCCAGGGGGGACTGGGACCGACGACCTTC. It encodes CASRTQGGLGPTTF. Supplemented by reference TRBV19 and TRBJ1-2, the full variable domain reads DGGITQSPKYLFRKEGQNVTLSCEQNLNHDAMYWYRQDPGQGLRLIYYSQIVNDFQKGDIAEGYSVSREKKESFPLTVTSAQKNPTAFYLCASRTQGGLGPTTFGSGTRLTVV.

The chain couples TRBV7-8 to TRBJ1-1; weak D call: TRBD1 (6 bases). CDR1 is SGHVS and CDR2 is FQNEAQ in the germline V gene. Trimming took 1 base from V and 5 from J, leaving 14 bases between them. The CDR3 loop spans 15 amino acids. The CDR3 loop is CASSLGPDRGTEAFF. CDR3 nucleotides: TGTGCCAGCAGCTTAGGTCCGGACAGAGGAACTGAAGCTTTCTTT.

CDR3 DNA: TGTGCCAGTAGTATGACTGAACAAGAGACCCAGTACTTC. Its protein is CASSMTEQETQYF. The V and J genes are TRBV19 and TRBJ2-5, with D hard to call. Trimming took 3 bases from V and 2 from J, leaving 7 bases between them. CDR3 length equals 13 residues. Germline loops: CDR1 LNHDA, CDR2 SQIVND (reference sequence).

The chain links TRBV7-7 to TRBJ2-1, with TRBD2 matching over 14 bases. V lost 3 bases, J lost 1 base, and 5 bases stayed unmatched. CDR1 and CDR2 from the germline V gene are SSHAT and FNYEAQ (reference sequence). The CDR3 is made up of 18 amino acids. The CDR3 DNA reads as TGTGCCAGCAGCTTGGGGACTAGCGGGGGTCGTTCCTACAATGAGCAGTTCTTC. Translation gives CASSLGTSGGRSYNEQFF.

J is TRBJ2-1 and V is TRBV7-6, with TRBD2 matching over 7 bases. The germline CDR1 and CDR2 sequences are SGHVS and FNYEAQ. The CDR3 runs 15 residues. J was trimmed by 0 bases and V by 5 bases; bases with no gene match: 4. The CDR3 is CASSLIAGSYNEQFF. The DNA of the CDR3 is TGTGCCAGCAGCCTTATAGCGGGCTCCTACAATGAGCAGTTCTTC.

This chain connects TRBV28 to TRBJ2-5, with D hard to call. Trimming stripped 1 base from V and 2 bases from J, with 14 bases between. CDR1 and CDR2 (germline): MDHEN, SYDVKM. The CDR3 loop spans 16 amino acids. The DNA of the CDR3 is TGTGCCAGCAGTTTATATGGTAGAGGCTCACAAGAGACCCAGTACTTC. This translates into CASSLYGRGSQETQYF.